This TCR beta chain was captured by sequencing in a study of cytomegalovirus exposure and HLA in healthy donors. CDR1 and CDR2 (germline): LNHDA, SQIVND (reference sequence). The CDR3 loop spans 15 amino acids. The germline V and J ends were trimmed by 3 bases and 2 bases, with 11 bases remaining between them. PCR involved 60 Vbeta and 13 Jbeta primers. Sequenced by immunoSEQ multiplex PCR; TCRdb stores in-frame clones only, minus some. The top ten hold around 0.91% of the sample, which has about 160,000 clones, roughly 80% seen once. V is TRBV19 and J is TRBJ1-5; D is unclear. Sequenced: PBMCs. The sequence derives from a girl aged 2-10 years in good health and CMV-seropositive. The CDR3 DNA is TGTGCCAGTAGTATTGTGGAAGCGGGCAATCAGCCCCAGCATTTT. This encodes CASSIVEAGNQPQHF.